The source of this T cell receptor (beta chain) is a study of early T cells in non-severe SARS-CoV-2 infection. V was pared by 6 bases and J by 8 bases, with 12 bases of the junction left unmatched. The germline V gene has CDR1 SNHLY and CDR2 FYNNEI. This CDR3 comprises 16 residues. The sample holds many counts of this clonotype. Individual cDNA molecules each received unique molecular identifiers attached to them. One entry per CDR3 protein results from TCRdb running MiXCR on the 5' RACE reads. Of approximately 42,000 distinct CDR3 sequences in the sample, 7.1% are singletons; the top ten hold more than 4.5%.

The receptor was derived from an adult who was a healthcare worker with PCR-confirmed SARS-CoV-2 infection or an uninfected control (not recorded which). The sample taken for sequencing was whole blood. The chain is built from TRBV2 and TRBJ2-1; 11 bases match TRBD1. The CDR3 reads CASSADRGRFRDEQFF. The CDR3 nucleotides read TGTGCCAGCAGCGCGGACAGGGGGCGATTTAGGGATGAGCAGTTCTTC.